This T cell receptor beta chain was recorded in a study of blood T cell repertoires in COVID-19. On the study more broadly: PBMCs, B-cell-depleted T cells, or T cells provided the cDNA or gDNA that made up the material.

Sequencing was performed with immunoSEQ multiplex PCR; in TCRdb, only in-frame clones are kept and a portion is missing. The repertoire holds some 300,000 clones, with nearly 90% as singletons. Clinical history as reported by participants underpinned cohort assignment. Two negative PCRs, clearance, or symptom resolution were required of recovered Cohort 3 donors. Germline CDR1 and CDR2: SGHVS and FQNEAQ. CDR3 length: 15 residues. The V end lost 2 bases, the J end lost 5 bases, and 16 bases lay between the germline ends. The specimen sequenced was PBMCs or T cells enriched from blood (not recorded which). The sequence derives from a woman aged 25-40 years who had recovered from COVID-19. The V and J genes are TRBV7-8 and TRBJ2-7; D is possibly TRBD2 (7 bases). CDR3 nucleotide sequence: TGTGCCAGCAGCTTATGGTCTGCGGGGGCAGACGAGCAGTACTTC. Its protein product is CASSLWSAGADEQYF.